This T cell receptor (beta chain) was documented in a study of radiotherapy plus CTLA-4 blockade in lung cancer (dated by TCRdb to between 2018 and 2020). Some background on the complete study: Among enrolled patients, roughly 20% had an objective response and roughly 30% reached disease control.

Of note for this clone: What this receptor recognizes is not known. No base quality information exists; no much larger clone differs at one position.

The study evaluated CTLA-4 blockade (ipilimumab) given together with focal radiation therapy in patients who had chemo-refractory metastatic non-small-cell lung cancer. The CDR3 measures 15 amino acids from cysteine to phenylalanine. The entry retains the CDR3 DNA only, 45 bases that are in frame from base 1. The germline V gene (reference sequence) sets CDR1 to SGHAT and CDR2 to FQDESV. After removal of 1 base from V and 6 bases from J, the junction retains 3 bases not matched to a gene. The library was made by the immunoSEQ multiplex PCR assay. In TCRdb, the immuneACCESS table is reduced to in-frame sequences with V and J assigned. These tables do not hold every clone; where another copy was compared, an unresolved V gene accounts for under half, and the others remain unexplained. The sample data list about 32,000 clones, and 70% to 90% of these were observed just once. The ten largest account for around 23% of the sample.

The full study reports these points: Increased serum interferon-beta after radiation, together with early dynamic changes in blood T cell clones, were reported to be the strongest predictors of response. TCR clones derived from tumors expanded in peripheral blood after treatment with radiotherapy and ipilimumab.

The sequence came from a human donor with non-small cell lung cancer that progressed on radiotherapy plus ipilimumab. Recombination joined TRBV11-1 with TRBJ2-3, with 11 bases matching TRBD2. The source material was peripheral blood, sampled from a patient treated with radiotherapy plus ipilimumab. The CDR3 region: CASSLDSGGVDTQYF. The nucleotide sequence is TGTGCCAGCAGCTTAGATAGCGGGGGGGTTGATACGCAGTATTTT.